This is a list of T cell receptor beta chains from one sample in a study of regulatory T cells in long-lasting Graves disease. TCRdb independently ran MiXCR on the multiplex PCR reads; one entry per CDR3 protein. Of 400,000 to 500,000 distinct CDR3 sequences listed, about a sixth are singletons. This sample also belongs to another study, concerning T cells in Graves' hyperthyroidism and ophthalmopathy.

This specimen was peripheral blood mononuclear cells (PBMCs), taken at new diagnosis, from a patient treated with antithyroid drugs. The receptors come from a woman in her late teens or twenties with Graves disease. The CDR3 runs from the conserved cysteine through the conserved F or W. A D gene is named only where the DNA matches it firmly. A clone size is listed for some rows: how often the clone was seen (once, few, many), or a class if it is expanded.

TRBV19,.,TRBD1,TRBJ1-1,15,TGTGCCAGTAGCCAGACAGGGGCTATGAACACTGAAGCTTTCTTT,CASSQTGAMNTEAFF
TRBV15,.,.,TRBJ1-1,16,TGTGCCACCAGCAGAGAAATCCTAGGTGCAGGGGAGAAAGCTTTCTTT,CATSREILGAGEKAFF
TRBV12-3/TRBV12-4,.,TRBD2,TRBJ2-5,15,TGTGCCAGCAGCACTAGCGGGAGTAGGGGGGAGACCCAGTACTTC,CASSTSGSRGETQYF
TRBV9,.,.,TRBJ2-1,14,TGTGCCAGCGCCCCTCTGAGCTCCTACAATGAGCAGTTCTTC,CASAPLSSYNEQFF
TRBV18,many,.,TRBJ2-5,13,TGTGCCAGCTCACCGGGCTTTGAAGAGACCCAGTACTTC,CASSPGFEETQYF
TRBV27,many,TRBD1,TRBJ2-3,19,TGTGCCAGCAGTCCCACCAGGCGACAGGGGGCTGAGAGCACAGATACGCAGTATTTT,CASSPTRRQGAESTDTQYF
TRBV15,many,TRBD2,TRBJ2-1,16,TGTGCCACCAGCACTTCAGCGGGAGGGACCTACAATGAGCAGTTCTTC,CATSTSAGGTYNEQFF
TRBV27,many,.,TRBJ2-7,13,TGTGCCAGCAGTTTAGGAACCCATTACGAGCAGTACTTC,CASSLGTHYEQYF
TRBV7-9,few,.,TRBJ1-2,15,TGTGCCAGCAGCTTAGCGCCGGCAGCTAACTATGGCTACACCTTC,CASSLAPAANYGYTF
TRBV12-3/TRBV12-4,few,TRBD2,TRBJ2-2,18,TGTGCCAGCAGTCGCATTGCCGGACTAGCGAGAATACCCGGGGAGCTGTTTTTT,CASSRIAGLARIPGELFF
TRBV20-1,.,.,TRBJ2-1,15,TGCAGCCCTAGGGCGCCCCAGGGCTCCTACAATGAGCAGTTCTTC,CSPRAPQGSYNEQFF
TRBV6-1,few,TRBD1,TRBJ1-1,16,TGTGCCAGCAGTCCGCCTAGACAGGGACTGAACACTGAAGCTTTCTTT,CASSPPRQGLNTEAFF
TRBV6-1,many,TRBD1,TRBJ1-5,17,TGTGCCAGCAGGGGGGGACAGGGGATCGGGAGCAATCAGCCCCAGCATTTT,CASRGGQGIGSNQPQHF
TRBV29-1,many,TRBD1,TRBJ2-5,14,TGCAGCATTGGGGGACAGGGGGCGAGGGAGACCCAGTACTTC,CSIGGQGARETQYF
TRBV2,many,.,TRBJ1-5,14,TGTGCCAGCAGTGGGGGGGTTGGGAATCAGCCCCAGCATTTT,CASSGGVGNQPQHF
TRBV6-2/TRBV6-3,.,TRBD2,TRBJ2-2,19,TGTGCCAGCAGTTACAAGACAGGTAGCGGGGCCCTGAACACCGGGGAGCTGTTTTTT,CASSYKTGSGALNTGELFF
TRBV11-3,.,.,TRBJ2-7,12,TGTGCCAGCAGCGGGGACGTCCACGAGCAGTACTTC,CASSGDVHEQYF
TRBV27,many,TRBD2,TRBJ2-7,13,TGTGCCAGCAGTTCGGGCGGGAGTCGAGAGCAGTACTTC,CASSSGGSREQYF
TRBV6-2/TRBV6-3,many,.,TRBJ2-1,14,TGTGCCAGCAGACCCCTGACAGATGTGGATGAGCAGTTCTTC,CASRPLTDVDEQFF
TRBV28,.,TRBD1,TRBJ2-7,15,TGTGCCAGCAGTTTCGGACAGGGCAATCCCTACGAGCAGTACTTC,CASSFGQGNPYEQYF
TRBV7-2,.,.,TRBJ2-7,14,TGTGCCAGCAGCTTAGCTGTCGGGTCGAATGAGCAGTACTTC,CASSLAVGSNEQYF
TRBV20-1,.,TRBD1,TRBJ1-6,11,TGCAGTGCCCCCCTGGGACAGGCGAGACACTTT,CSAPLGQARHF
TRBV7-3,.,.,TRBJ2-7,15,TGTGCCAGCAGCTTATCTGCAGGTTCTACCTACGAGCAGTACTTC,CASSLSAGSTYEQYF
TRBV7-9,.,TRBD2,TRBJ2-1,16,TGTGCCAGCAGCTTAAGTTCAACTAGCGGGAGGGGTGAGCAGTTCTTC,CASSLSSTSGRGEQFF
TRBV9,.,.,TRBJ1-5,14,TGTGCCAGCAGCGTATCGGCGTCAAATCAGCCCCAGCATTTT,CASSVSASNQPQHF
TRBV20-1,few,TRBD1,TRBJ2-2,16,TGCAGTGCGGCCACCGGGACAGGGGTTAGCACCGGGGAGCTGTTTTTT,CSAATGTGVSTGELFF
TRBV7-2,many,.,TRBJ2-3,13,TGTGCCAGCAGCGCGACTTCTTTGACTACGCAGTATTTT,CASSATSLTTQYF
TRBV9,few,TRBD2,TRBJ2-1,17,TGTGCCAGCAGCGTAGATGGGGGACTAGCGGCGTACAATGAGCAGTTCTTC,CASSVDGGLAAYNEQFF
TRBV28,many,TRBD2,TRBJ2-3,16,TGTGCCAGCAGTGCCCCCGGGACTAGTAGCACAGATACGCAGTATTTT,CASSAPGTSSTDTQYF
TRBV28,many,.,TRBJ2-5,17,TGTGCCAGCAAGTCCGTCCTAACAGGGAAAACCCAAGAGACCCAGTACTTC,CASKSVLTGKTQETQYF
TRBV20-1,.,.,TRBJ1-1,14,TGCAGTGCTAGAGAGTCTGGGATTGGAACTGAAGCTTTCTTT,CSARESGIGTEAFF
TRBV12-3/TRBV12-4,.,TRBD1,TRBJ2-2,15,TGTGCCAGCAGTTTCAGGGGGAAGAACACCGGGGAGCTGTTTTTT,CASSFRGKNTGELFF
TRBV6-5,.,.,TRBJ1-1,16,TGTGCCAGCAGTTACCTGGGGGGGAGTACGAACACTGAAGCTTTCTTT,CASSYLGGSTNTEAFF
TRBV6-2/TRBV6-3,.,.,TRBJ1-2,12,TGTGCCAGCAGTTACCCCTCGGGGGGCTACACCTTC,CASSYPSGGYTF
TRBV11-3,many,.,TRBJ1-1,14,TGTGCCAGCAGTTTAATAGGAGGGAACACTGAAGCTTTCTTT,CASSLIGGNTEAFF
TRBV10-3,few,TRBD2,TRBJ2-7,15,TGTGCCATCAGAATACTAGCGGGAGACTCCTACGAGCAGTACTTC,CAIRILAGDSYEQYF
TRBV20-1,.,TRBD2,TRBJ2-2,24,TGCAGTGCTAGATACCCCCCAGGCATCTCCTCTCCCCGCACCATCACGACTAGCGGGATGGAGCTGTTTTTT,CSARYPPGISSPRTITTSGMELFF
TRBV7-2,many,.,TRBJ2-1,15,TGTGCCAGCAGCTTAATGTGGGAGGCCTACAATGAGCAGTTCTTC,CASSLMWEAYNEQFF
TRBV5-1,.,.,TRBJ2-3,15,.,CASSLLDFGPDTQYF
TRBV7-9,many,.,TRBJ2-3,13,TGTGCCAGCAGCTTAGCCTTGGCAGATACGCAGTATTTT,CASSLALADTQYF
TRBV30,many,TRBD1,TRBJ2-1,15,TGTGCCTGGAGTGTCCGACAGGGCCTCTACAATGAGCAGTTCTTC,CAWSVRQGLYNEQFF
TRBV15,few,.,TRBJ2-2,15,TGTGCCACCAGCAGAGATTCGGCAGGCACCGGGGAGCTGTTTTTT,CATSRDSAGTGELFF
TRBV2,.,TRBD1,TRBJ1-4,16,TGTGCCAGCAATACCGGGACAGGGGGCTTAAGTGAAAAACTGTTTTTT,CASNTGTGGLSEKLFF
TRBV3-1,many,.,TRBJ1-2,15,TGTGCCAGCAGCCAAGATAAGGGGTTTAGCTATGGCTACACCTTC,CASSQDKGFSYGYTF
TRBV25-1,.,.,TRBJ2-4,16,TGTGCCAGCAGTCCGCGGGGAAATCATGCCAAAAACATTCAGTACTTC,CASSPRGNHAKNIQYF